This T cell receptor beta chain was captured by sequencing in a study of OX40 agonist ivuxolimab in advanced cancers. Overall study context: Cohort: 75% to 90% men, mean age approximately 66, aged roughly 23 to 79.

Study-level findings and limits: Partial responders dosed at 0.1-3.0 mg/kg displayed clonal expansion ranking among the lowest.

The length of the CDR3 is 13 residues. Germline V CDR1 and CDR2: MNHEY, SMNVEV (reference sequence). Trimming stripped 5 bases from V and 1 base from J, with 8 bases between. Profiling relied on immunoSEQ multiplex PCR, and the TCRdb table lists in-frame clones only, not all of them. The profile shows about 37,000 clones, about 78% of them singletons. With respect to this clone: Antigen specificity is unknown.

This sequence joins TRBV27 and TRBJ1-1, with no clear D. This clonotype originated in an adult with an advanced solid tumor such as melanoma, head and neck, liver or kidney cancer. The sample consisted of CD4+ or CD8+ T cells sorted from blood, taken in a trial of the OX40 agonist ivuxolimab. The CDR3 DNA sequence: TGTGCCAGCAGTCCCCGGAGGAACACTGAAGCTTTCTTT. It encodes CASSPRRNTEAFF.